These 16 T cell receptor beta chains were sequenced from one sample in a study of shared clonotypes between healthy human individuals (dated by TCRdb to the early 2020s). The method behind the library was the immunoSEQ multiplex PCR assay. Imported from immuneACCESS, the table was reduced by TCRdb to in-frame sequences with V and J called. These copies leave out some clones; in studies compared against another copy, an unresolved V gene accounts for under half, and the cause of the remainder is not known. This sample is represented by some 2.4 million clones; over 85% of them were singletons. Of the sample, about 0.39% falls within the top ten clones. The specimen was naive CD4+ T cells from PBMCs. The sample's cell subset or site label, in plain terms: CD45RA+ positively selected. Receptors originate from a man aged 18 to 29 in good health. Some clones in this sample may be carry-over from other donors' samples.

This sequence joins TRBV2 and TRBJ1-2; possibly TRBD1 for D (6 bases). Germline values: CDR1 SNHLY, CDR2 FYNNEI. V lost 3 bases to trimming and J lost 8 bases, with 25 bases between them. This CDR3 comprises 17 residues. CDR3 residues: CASSDGFLGGHQRGYTF. CDR3 in DNA: TGTGCCAGCAGTGATGGGTTCTTGGGGGGGCATCAGAGAGGCTACACCTTC.

This chain uses TRBV28 with TRBJ2-4; 9 bases line up with TRBD1. The CDR3 covers 16 residues. From germline, CDR1 is MDHEN and CDR2 SYDVKM. With 1 base clipped from V and 0 bases from J, the junction kept 1 base outside the gene matches. The CDR3 is CASSLLTGGAKNIQYF. The DNA of the CDR3 is TGTGCCAGCAGTTTATTGACAGGGGGAGCCAAAAACATTCAGTACTTC.

The chain's CDR3 is CASSPLTGPSTDTQYF. The CDR3 DNA sequence: TGTGCCAGCAGCCCCCTGACAGGACCTAGCACAGATACGCAGTATTTT. The chain uses TRBV7-9 and TRBJ2-3; D possibly corresponds to TRBD1 (6 bases). The germline V gene has CDR1 SEHNR and CDR2 FQNEAQ (reference sequence). This CDR3 has 16 amino acids. V dropped 5 bases and J dropped 0 bases, with 15 bases sitting between them.

The chain uses TRBV9 and TRBJ2-1; 7 positions agree with TRBD2. Germline CDR1 SGDLS, CDR2 YYNGEE. With V trimmed by 1 base and J by 5 bases, 6 bases remained unmatched. The CDR3 covers 15 residues. CDR3 region: CASSVSLAQHNEQFF. The CDR3 DNA is TGTGCCAGCAGCGTATCACTAGCGCAACACAATGAGCAGTTCTTC.

The V and J genes are TRBV30 and TRBJ2-1; D is unresolved. The CDR3 sequence is 16 residues long. V shed 5 bases and J shed 0 bases, with 17 bases lying between them. Per the germline V gene, CDR1 is GTSNPN and CDR2 is SVGIG (reference sequence). CDR3 residues: CAWATPGPISYNEQFF. In DNA form, the CDR3 reads TGTGCCTGGGCCACCCCGGGTCCAATCTCCTACAATGAGCAGTTCTTC.

J is TRBJ2-5 and V is TRBV5-1; 16 bases align to TRBD2. The CDR3 extends over 17 amino acids. V shed 4 bases and J 4 bases; nucleotides not matched to a gene: 7. The germline V gene has CDR1 SGHRS and CDR2 YFSETQ. DNA for the CDR3: TGCGCCAGCAGCCCCGGGACTAGCGGGAGGGCAGGAGAGACCCAGTACTTC. This sequence encodes CASSPGTSGRAGETQYF.

This chain links TRBV6-1 with TRBJ2-7; the D call may be TRBD1 or TRBD2 (8 bases each). V was clipped by 3 bases and J by 7 bases, with 25 bases between them. CDR3 length: 17 amino acids. Germline V gene lookup returns CDR1 MNHNS and CDR2 SASEGT. The CDR3 DNA reads as TGTGCCAGCAGTGACAGGGGGCTCGCGGGAGGAGAGGGGGAGCAGTACTTC. Encoded protein: CASSDRGLAGGEGEQYF.

V is TRBV7-2 and J is TRBJ2-3, with 7 bases lining up with TRBD2. The CDR3 has 16 residues. J gave up 3 bases and V 5 bases, and 11 bases lay outside the gene matches. Germline V lookup: CDR1 SGHTA, CDR2 FQGNSA. CDR3 region: CASSLGRGRGTDTQYF. CDR3 DNA: TGTGCCAGCAGCCTAGGGAGAGGGAGGGGAACAGATACGCAGTATTTT.

J is TRBJ2-3 and V is TRBV4-2; no clear D gene. Trimming stripped 4 bases from V and 3 bases from J, with 11 bases between. The germline V gene has CDR1 LGHNA and CDR2 YNFKEQ. CDR3 length equals 14 residues. DNA for the CDR3: TGTGCCAGCAGCCCTTCTTCCGGGACAGATACGCAGTATTTT. Its translation is CASSPSSGTDTQYF.

As to this clone: The same CDR3 arises from other DNA sequences in this sample as well. The rearrangement uses TRBV5-6 and TRBJ1-6; D remains ambiguous. This CDR3 is built from 14 residues. Germline CDR1 SGHDT, CDR2 YYEEEE. V lost 1 base and J 6 bases, leaving 8 bases between the germline ends. The CDR3 sequence is CASSLRGLNSPLHF. In DNA, the CDR3 is TGTGCCAGCAGCTTGCGGGGTCTTAATTCACCCCTCCACTTT.

The CDR3 region is CASSLGTLGQPQHF. CDR3 nucleotide sequence: TGCGCCAGCAGCCTAGGGACACTAGGCCAGCCCCAGCATTTT. The chain links TRBV5-1 to TRBJ1-5; the D gene is possibly TRBD1 (6 bases). V was shortened by 4 bases and J by 7 bases, with 15 bases between the two germline ends. Germline V gene sequence: CDR1 SGHRS, CDR2 YFSETQ. The CDR3 length is 14 residues. Full variable domain (outside the CDR3, taken from reference TRBV5-1 and TRBJ1-5): KAGVTQTPRYLIKTRGQQVTLSCSPISGHRSVSWYQQTPGQGLQFLFEYFSETQRNKGNFPGRFSGRQFSNSRSEMNVSTLELGDSALYLCASSLGTLGQPQHFGDGTRLSIL.

As regards this clone: This sample includes further DNA sequences coding for the same CDR3. This chain uses TRBV19 with TRBJ2-2; D call uncertain. In germline, CDR1 is LNHDA, CDR2 SQIVND (reference sequence). Trimming removed 0 bases at V and 8 bases at J, with 4 bases between. The CDR3 consists of 12 residues. In nucleotides, the CDR3 is TGTGCCAGTAGTATAGAGGCAGGGGAGCTGTTTTTT. Its protein is CASSIEAGELFF. Complete variable domain (other parts from reference TRBV19 and TRBJ2-2): DGGITQSPKYLFRKEGQNVTLSCEQNLNHDAMYWYRQDPGQGLRLIYYSQIVNDFQKGDIAEGYSVSREKKESFPLTVTSAQKNPTAFYLCASSIEAGELFFGEGSRLTVL.

V usage is TRBV2 and J usage is TRBJ1-6; D perhaps matches TRBD1 (5 bases). This CDR3 comprises 16 residues. Per the germline V gene, CDR1 is SNHLY and CDR2 is FYNNEI. The V end was cut by 4 bases, the J end by 14 bases, with 24 bases between. CDR3 nucleotide sequence: TGTGCCAGCAGTGGTGCCTCTTTGGGGCTCGAAGGGTCCCTCCACTTT. This encodes CASSGASLGLEGSLHF.

The genes are TRBV5-4 and TRBJ1-4; no clear D gene. CDR3 size: 16 residues. Trimming took off 0 bases at V and 3 bases at J, with 12 bases between the two ends. The germline V gene encodes CDR1 SGHNT and CDR2 YYREEE (reference sequence). DNA of the CDR3: TGTGCCAGCAGCTTGGCCCAACAGAGGCCTAATGAAAAACTGTTTTTT. Encoded protein: CASSLAQQRPNEKLFF. The variable domain in full, completed from reference TRBV5-4 and TRBJ1-4, reads ETGVTQSPTHLIKTRGQQVTLRCSSQSGHNTVSWYQQALGQGPQFIFQYYREEENGRGNFPPRFSGLQFPNYSSELNVNALELDDSALYLCASSLAQQRPNEKLFFGSGTQLSVL.

The CDR3 reads CAWSRLAKNQETQYF. CDR3 bases: TGTGCCTGGAGTCGACTAGCAAAAAACCAAGAGACCCAGTACTTC. The chain employs TRBV30 and TRBJ2-5, with 7 bases fitting TRBD2. The junction had 6 bases not matched to a gene; V was cut back by 2 bases and J by 0 bases. Germline CDR1 and CDR2: GTSNPN and SVGIG (reference sequence). The CDR3 is made up of 15 amino acids.

This chain links TRBV18 with TRBJ1-1, with no clear D. V dropped 3 bases and J dropped 7 bases, with 18 bases sitting between them. The CDR3 extends over 15 amino acids. Per germline, CDR1 KGHSH and CDR2 LQKENI. CDR3 residues: CASSPLFRPGNEAFF. CDR3 nucleotides: TGTGCCAGCTCACCTCTGTTTCGTCCCGGGAATGAAGCTTTCTTT.